This is a list of T cell receptor beta chains from one sample in a study of beta chain features in type 1 diabetes. TCRdb's table, derived via immunoSEQ multiplex PCR, lists solely in-frame clones and lacks some. The repertoire includes some 180,000 clones, about an eighth of them detected once, and 0.62% sits in the top ten. Sequenced input: central memory CD4+ T cells from blood. These receptors were collected from a woman aged 18-29 years in good health. CDR3s include the opening cysteine and the closing phenylalanine or tryptophan. A D gene is named only where the DNA matches it firmly. Size is stated for part of the rows, as once, few or many counts, or as a class when the clone is expanded.

d_call | j_call | v_call | clone_size | cdr3_aa | cdr3_nt
. | TRBJ2-1 | TRBV10-3 | few | CAISESTGTDNEQFF | TGTGCCATCAGTGAGTCTACAGGGACGGACAATGAGCAGTTCTTC
. | TRBJ2-1 | TRBV18 | . | CASSPPGVTEQFF | TGTGCCAGCTCACCACCAGGGGTCACGGAACAGTTCTTC
. | TRBJ1-2 | TRBV4-3 | . | CASSPNGGPQGYTF | TGCGCCAGCAGCCCCAATGGCGGGCCCCAGGGCTACACCTTC
TRBD2 | TRBJ2-4 | TRBV28 | few | CASSDSGSGTKNIQYF | TGTGCCAGCAGTGATAGCGGGAGTGGTACCAAAAACATTCAGTACTTC
. | TRBJ1-2 | TRBV2 | . | CASREDLGGNYGYTF | TGTGCCAGCAGGGAGGACTTGGGGGGGAACTATGGCTACACCTTC
. | TRBJ2-1 | TRBV4-2 | few | CASSQELRADNEQFF | TGTGCCAGCAGCCAAGAGTTAAGAGCGGACAATGAGCAGTTCTTC
. | TRBJ1-5 | TRBV11-2 | once | CASSHPNQPQHF | TGTGCCAGCAGCCATCCCAATCAGCCCCAGCATTTT
TRBD2 | TRBJ2-1 | TRBV7-2 | . | CASSSPGLAGNEQFF | TGTGCCAGCAGCTCTCCGGGACTAGCGGGGAATGAGCAGTTCTTC
. | TRBJ1-1 | TRBV29-1 | . | CSVEGSPRGTEAFF | TGCAGCGTGGAAGGGTCCCCCAGGGGCACTGAAGCTTTCTTT
TRBD2 | TRBJ2-5 | TRBV9 | few | CASSVDPGGREPQETQYF | TGTGCCAGCAGCGTAGATCCTGGGGGGAGGGAACCCCAAGAGACCCAGTACTTC
TRBD2 | TRBJ2-1 | TRBV19 | . | CASKLAGGPRDEQFF | TGTGCCAGTAAATTAGCGGGAGGGCCTAGGGATGAGCAGTTCTTC
. | TRBJ2-5 | TRBV6-5 | . | CASSYFQGTFQETQYF | TGTGCCAGCAGTTACTTCCAGGGGACCTTCCAAGAGACCCAGTACTTC
TRBD1 | TRBJ2-7 | TRBV18 | few | CASSDGTGDYEQYF | TGTGCCAGCTCAGACGGGACAGGGGACTACGAGCAGTACTTC
TRBD1 | TRBJ1-5 | TRBV14 | . | CASSPGTGGINQPQHF | TGTGCCAGCAGCCCCGGGACAGGGGGGATAAATCAGCCCCAGCATTTT